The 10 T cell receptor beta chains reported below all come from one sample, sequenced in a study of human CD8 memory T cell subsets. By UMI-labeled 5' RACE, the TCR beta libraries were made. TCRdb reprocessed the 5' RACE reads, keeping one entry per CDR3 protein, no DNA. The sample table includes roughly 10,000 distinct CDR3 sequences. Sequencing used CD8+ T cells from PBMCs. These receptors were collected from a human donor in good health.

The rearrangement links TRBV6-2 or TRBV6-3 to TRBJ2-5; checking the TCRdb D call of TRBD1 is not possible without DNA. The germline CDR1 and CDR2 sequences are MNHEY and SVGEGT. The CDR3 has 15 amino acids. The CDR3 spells CASSPRGTPQETQYF.

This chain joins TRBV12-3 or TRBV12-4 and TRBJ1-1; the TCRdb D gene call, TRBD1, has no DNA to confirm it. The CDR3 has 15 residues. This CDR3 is CATCQGQGGNTEAFF.

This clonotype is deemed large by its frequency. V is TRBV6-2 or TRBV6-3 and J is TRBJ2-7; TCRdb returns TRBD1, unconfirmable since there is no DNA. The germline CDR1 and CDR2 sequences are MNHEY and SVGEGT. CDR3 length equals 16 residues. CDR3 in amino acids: CASSYSGGTGDYEQYF.

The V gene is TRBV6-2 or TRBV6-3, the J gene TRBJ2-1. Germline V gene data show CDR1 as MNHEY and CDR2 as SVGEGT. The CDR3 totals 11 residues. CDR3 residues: CASSPSNEQFF.

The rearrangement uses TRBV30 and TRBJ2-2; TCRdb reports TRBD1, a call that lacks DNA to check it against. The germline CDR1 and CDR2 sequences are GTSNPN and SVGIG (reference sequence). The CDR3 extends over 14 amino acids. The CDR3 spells CAWSVLAGTGELFF.

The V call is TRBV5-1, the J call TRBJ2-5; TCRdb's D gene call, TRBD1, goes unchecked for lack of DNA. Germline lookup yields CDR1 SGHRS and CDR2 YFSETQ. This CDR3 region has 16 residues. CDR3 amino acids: CASSPSTSTGQETQYF. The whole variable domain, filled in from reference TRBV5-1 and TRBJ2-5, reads KAGVTQTPRYLIKTRGQQVTLSCSPISGHRSVSWYQQTPGQGLQFLFEYFSETQRNKGNFPGRFSGRQFSNSRSEMNVSTLELGDSALYLCASSPSTSTGQETQYFGPGTRLLVL.

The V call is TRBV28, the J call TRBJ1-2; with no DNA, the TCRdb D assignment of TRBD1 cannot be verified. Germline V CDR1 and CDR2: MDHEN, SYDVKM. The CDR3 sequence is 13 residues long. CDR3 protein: CASSFGTSYGYTF.

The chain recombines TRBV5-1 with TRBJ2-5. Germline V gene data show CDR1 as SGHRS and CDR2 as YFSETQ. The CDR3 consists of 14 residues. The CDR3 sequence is CASSLMQVEETQYF.

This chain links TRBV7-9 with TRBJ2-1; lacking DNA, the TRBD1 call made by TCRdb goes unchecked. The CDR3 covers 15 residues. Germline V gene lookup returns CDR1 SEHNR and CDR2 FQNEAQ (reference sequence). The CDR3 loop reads CASSLRTPTDNEQFF. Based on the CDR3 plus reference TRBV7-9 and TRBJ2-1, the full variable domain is DTGVSQNPRHKITKRGQNVTFRCDPISEHNRLYWYRQTLGQGPEFLTYFQNEAQLEKSRLLSDRFSAERPKGSFSTLEIQRTEQGDSAMYLCASSLRTPTDNEQFFGPGTRLTVL.

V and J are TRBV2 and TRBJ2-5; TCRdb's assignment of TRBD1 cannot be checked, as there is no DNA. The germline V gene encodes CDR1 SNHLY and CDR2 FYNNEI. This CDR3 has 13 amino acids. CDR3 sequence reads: CARTGGSQETQYF.